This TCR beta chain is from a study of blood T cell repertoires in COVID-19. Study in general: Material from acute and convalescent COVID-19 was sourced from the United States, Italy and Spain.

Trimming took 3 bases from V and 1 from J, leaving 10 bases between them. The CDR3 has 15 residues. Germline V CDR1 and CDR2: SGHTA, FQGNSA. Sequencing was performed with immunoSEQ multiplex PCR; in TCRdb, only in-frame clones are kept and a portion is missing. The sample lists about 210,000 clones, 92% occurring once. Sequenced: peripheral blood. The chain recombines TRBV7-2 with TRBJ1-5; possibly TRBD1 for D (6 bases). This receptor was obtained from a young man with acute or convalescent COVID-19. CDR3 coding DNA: TGTGCCAGCAGCTTCATTGGACAGAGCAATCAGCCCCAGCATTTT. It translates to CASSFIGQSNQPQHF.